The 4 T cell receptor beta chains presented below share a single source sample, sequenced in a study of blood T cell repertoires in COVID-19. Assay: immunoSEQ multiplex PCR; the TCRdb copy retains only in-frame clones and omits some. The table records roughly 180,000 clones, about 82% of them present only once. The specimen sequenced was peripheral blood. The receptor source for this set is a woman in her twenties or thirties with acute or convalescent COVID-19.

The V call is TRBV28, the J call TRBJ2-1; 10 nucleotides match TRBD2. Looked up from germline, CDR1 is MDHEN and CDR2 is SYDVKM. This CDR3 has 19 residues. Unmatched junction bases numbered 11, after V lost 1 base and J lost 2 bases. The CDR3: CASSLSPNSLAGPYNEQFF. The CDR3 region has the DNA TGTGCCAGCAGTTTATCACCTAACTCACTAGCGGGGCCCTACAATGAGCAGTTCTTC.

The CDR3 is CASSLILLAGVEETQYF. Written as DNA, the CDR3 is TGTGCCAGCAGCTTAATACTCCTAGCGGGGGTGGAAGAGACCCAGTACTTC. The V and J genes are TRBV7-2 and TRBJ2-5; 10 positions agree with TRBD2. J was trimmed by 3 bases and V by 2 bases; bases with no gene match: 9. The length of the CDR3 is 17 residues. Germline CDR1 is SGHTA and CDR2 is FQGNSA.

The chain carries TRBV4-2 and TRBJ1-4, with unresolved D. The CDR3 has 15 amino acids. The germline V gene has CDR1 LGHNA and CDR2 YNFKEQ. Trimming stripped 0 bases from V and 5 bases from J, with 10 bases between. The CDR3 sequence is CASSQEQNKNEKLFF. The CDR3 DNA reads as TGTGCCAGCAGCCAAGAACAGAACAAAAATGAAAAACTGTTTTTT.

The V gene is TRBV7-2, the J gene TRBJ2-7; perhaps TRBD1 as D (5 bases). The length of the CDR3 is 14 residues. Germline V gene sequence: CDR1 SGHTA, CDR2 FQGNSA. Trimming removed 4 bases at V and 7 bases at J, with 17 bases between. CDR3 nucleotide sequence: TGTGCCAGCAGCTCGTGGGGCAGGATTATAGAGCAGTACTTC. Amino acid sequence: CASSSWGRIIEQYF.